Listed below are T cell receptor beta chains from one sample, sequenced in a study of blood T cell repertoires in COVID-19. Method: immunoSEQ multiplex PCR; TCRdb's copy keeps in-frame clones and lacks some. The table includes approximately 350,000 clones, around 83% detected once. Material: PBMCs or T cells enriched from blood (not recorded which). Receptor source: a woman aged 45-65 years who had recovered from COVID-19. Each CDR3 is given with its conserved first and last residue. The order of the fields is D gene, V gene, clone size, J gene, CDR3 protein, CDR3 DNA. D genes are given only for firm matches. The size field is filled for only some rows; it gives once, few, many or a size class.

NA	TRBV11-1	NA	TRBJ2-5	CASSLRGQETQYF	TGTGCCAGCAGCTTACGGGGCCAAGAGACCCAGTACTTC
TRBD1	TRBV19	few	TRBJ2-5	CASSILGQGEETQYF	TGTGCCAGTAGTATTCTCGGACAGGGCGAGGAGACCCAGTACTTC
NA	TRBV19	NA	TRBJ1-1	CASSTRGIGYTEAFF	TGTGCCAGTAGCACACGGGGAATTGGGTACACTGAAGCTTTCTTT
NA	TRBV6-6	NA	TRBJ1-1	CASSYDRGVSTEAFF	TGTGCCAGCAGTTACGACCGGGGGGTTAGCACTGAAGCTTTCTTT
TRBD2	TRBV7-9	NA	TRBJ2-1	CASSPGTRYGDEQFF	TGTGCCAGCAGTCCCGGGACTAGGTATGGCGATGAGCAGTTCTTC
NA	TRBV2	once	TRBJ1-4	CASSDNSVNEKLFF	TGTGCCAGCAGTGATAACAGTGTTAATGAAAAACTGTTTTTT
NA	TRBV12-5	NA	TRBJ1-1	CASEGLNTEAFF	TGTGCTAGTGAGGGGCTAAACACTGAAGCTTTCTTT
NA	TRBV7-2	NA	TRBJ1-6	CASSFNNSPLHF	TGTGCCAGCAGCTTCAATAATTCACCCCTCCACTTT
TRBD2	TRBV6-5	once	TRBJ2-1	CASKAGWAGNEQFF	TGTGCCAGCAAAGCGGGGTGGGCTGGCAATGAGCAGTTCTTC
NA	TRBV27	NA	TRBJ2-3	CASSLRADYAPSTDTQYF	TGTGCCAGCAGTTTAAGGGCGGACTATGCACCTAGCACAGATACGCAGTATTTT
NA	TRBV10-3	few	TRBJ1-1	CAISEVTGNTEAFF	TGTGCCATCAGTGAGGTAACGGGGAACACTGAAGCTTTCTTT
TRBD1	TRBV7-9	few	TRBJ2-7	CASSGRDSLPYEQYF	TGTGCCAGCAGCGGCCGGGACAGTCTCCCCTACGAGCAGTACTTC
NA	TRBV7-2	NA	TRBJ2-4	CASSPTTMVAKNIQYF	TGTGCCAGCAGCCCAACGACTATGGTAGCCAAAAACATTCAGTACTTC
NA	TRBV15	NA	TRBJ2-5	CATSTHGETQYF	TGTGCCACCAGCACTCACGGGGAGACCCAGTACTTC
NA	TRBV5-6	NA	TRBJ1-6	CASSSAITEDNSPLHF	TGTGCCAGCAGCTCGGCAATCACAGAAGATAATTCACCCCTCCACTTT
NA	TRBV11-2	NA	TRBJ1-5	CASSSRSNQPQHF	TGTGCCAGCAGCTCACGGAGCAATCAGCCCCAGCATTTT
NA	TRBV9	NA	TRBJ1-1	CASSVGPEGEAFF	TGTGCCAGCAGCGTAGGTCCTGAGGGAGAAGCTTTCTTT
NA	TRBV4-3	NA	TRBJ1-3	CASSEGYSGNTIYF	TGCGCCAGCAGCGAGGGATACTCTGGAAACACCATATATTTT
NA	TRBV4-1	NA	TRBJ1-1	CASSHRTREGPLNTEAFF	TGCGCCAGCAGCCATCGTACTCGGGAGGGGCCCTTGAACACTGAAGCTTTCTTT
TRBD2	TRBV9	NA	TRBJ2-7	CASSVAAGGWGEQYF	TGTGCCAGCAGCGTAGCAGCGGGAGGGTGGGGCGAGCAGTACTTC
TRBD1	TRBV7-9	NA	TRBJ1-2	CASSARQGWDGYTF	TGTGCCAGCAGCGCCAGACAGGGGTGGGATGGCTACACCTTC
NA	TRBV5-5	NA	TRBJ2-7	CASGGPGSDEQYF	TGTGCCAGCGGGGGACCCGGGAGCGACGAGCAGTACTTC
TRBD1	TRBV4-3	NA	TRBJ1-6	CASSQDRQGSPLHF	TGCGCCAGCAGCCAGGACAGGCAGGGGTCACCCCTCCACTTT
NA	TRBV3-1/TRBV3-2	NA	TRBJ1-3	CASSQDFSFSGNTIYF	TGTGCCAGCAGCCAAGACTTCTCCTTCTCTGGAAACACCATATATTTT
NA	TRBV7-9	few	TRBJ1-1	CASSSSGTSAEAFF	TGTGCCAGCAGCTCCTCCGGGACTAGCGCTGAAGCTTTCTTT
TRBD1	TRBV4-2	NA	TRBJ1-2	CASSQDLGTGRAYTF	TGTGCCAGCAGCCAAGATCTAGGGACAGGGAGGGCCTACACCTTC
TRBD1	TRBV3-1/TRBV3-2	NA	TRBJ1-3	CASSQGGTGRNTIYF	TGTGCCAGCAGCCAAGGGGGGACAGGCCGAAACACCATATATTTT
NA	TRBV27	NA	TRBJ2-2	CASSLSRGVGTGELFF	TGTGCCAGCAGTTTATCGCGGGGCGTTGGCACCGGGGAGCTGTTTTTT
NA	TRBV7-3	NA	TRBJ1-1	CASSPYRQTENTEAFF	TGTGCCAGCAGCCCTTACCGACAGACAGAGAACACTGAAGCTTTCTTT
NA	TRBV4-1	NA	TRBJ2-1	CASSLGIGVTSYNEQFF	TGCGCCAGCAGCCTCGGAATCGGGGTTACCTCCTACAATGAGCAGTTCTTC
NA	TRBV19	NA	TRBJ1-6	CASSIGPGEGSLYNSPLHF	TGTGCCAGTAGTATCGGCCCGGGGGAAGGCTCCCTCTATAATTCACCCCTCCACTTT
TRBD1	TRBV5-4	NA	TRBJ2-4	CASSPGTENIQYF	TGTGCCAGCAGCCCGGGGACAGAAAACATTCAGTACTTC
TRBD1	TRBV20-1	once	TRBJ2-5	CSASRDSFQETQYF	TGCAGTGCTAGTCGGGACAGCTTCCAAGAGACCCAGTACTTC
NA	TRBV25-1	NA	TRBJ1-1	CASSEYGGPEAFF	TGTGCCAGCAGTGAATACGGGGGACCTGAAGCTTTCTTT
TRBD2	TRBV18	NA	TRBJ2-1	CASSPSGGLEQFF	TGTGCCAGCTCACCTTCGGGGGGGCTTGAGCAGTTCTTC
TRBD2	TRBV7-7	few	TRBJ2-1	CASSLVSGGANEQFF	TGTGCTAGCAGCTTAGTTAGCGGGGGGGCCAATGAGCAGTTCTTC
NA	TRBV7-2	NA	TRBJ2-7	CASSSGLMAMEQYF	TGTGCCAGCAGCTCGGGACTCATGGCAATGGAGCAGTACTTC
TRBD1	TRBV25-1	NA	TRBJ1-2	CASSEAGTGLANYGYTF	TGTGCCAGCAGTGAGGCCGGGACAGGGTTAGCTAACTATGGCTACACCTTC
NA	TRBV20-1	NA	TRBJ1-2	CSANDSPGGYTF	TGCAGTGCTAATGACTCACCAGGAGGCTACACCTTC
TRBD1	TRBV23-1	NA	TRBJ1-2	CASGDSSNYGYTF	TGCGCCAGCGGGGACAGCTCTAACTATGGCTACACCTTC
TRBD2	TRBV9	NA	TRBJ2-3	CASSVGGLRTDTQYF	TGTGCCAGCAGCGTAGGGGGACTACGCACAGATACGCAGTATTTT
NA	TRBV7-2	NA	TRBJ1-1	CASSLTLGVNTEAFF	TGTGCCAGCAGCTTAACGTTAGGGGTGAACACTGAAGCTTTCTTT
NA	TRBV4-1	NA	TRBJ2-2	CASSQVGGAGTGELFF	TGCGCCAGCAGCCAAGTGGGGGGGGCCGGCACCGGGGAGCTGTTTTTT
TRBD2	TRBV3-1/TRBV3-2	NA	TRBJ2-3	CASSKRGADTQYF	TGTGCCAGCAGCAAACGGGGGGCAGATACGCAGTATTTT
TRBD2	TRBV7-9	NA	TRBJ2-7	CASSRLAGPYEQYF	TGTGCCAGCAGCCGACTAGCGGGTCCTTACGAGCAGTACTTC
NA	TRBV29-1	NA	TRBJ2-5	CSVAQGRGETQYF	TGCAGCGTCGCCCAGGGTCGTGGAGAGACCCAGTACTTC
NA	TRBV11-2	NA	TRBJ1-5	CASSLSRNQPQHF	TGTGCCAGCAGCTTATCGAGAAATCAGCCCCAGCATTTT
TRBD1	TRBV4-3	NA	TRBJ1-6	CASSQAFAGGRSPLHF	TGCGCCAGCAGCCAAGCCTTTGCAGGGGGCCGTTCACCCCTCCACTTT
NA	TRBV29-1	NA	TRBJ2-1	CSVVSLTIRYEQFF	TGCAGCGTTGTAAGTCTGACAATCCGGTATGAGCAGTTCTTC
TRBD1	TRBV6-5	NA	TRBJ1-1	CASRTGSWNTEAFF	TGTGCCAGCAGGACAGGGAGTTGGAACACTGAAGCTTTCTTT
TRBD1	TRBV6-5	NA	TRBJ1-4	CASSYLTGDGEKLFF	TGTGCCAGCAGTTACCTGACAGGGGACGGTGAAAAACTGTTTTTT
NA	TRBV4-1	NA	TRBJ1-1	CASSQDKYPGRTEAFF	TGCGCCAGCAGCCAAGATAAGTATCCAGGGCGGACTGAAGCTTTCTTT
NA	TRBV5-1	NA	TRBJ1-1	CASSVSGSSEAFF	TGCGCCAGCAGCGTCTCAGGGTCATCCGAAGCTTTCTTT
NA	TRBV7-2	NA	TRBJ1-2	CASSTGMNYGYTF	TGTGCCAGCAGCACAGGGATGAACTATGGCTACACCTTC
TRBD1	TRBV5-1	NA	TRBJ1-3	CASSLGDRGSDTIYF	TGCGCCAGCAGCTTGGGGGACAGGGGTTCGGACACCATATATTTT
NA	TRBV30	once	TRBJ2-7	CAWSPRDRGKTADEQYF	TGTGCCTGGAGTCCCCGAGACCGGGGAAAAACAGCAGACGAGCAGTACTTC
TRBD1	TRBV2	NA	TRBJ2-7	CASSDWTGSSYEQYF	TGTGCCAGCAGTGACTGGACAGGAAGCTCCTACGAGCAGTACTTC